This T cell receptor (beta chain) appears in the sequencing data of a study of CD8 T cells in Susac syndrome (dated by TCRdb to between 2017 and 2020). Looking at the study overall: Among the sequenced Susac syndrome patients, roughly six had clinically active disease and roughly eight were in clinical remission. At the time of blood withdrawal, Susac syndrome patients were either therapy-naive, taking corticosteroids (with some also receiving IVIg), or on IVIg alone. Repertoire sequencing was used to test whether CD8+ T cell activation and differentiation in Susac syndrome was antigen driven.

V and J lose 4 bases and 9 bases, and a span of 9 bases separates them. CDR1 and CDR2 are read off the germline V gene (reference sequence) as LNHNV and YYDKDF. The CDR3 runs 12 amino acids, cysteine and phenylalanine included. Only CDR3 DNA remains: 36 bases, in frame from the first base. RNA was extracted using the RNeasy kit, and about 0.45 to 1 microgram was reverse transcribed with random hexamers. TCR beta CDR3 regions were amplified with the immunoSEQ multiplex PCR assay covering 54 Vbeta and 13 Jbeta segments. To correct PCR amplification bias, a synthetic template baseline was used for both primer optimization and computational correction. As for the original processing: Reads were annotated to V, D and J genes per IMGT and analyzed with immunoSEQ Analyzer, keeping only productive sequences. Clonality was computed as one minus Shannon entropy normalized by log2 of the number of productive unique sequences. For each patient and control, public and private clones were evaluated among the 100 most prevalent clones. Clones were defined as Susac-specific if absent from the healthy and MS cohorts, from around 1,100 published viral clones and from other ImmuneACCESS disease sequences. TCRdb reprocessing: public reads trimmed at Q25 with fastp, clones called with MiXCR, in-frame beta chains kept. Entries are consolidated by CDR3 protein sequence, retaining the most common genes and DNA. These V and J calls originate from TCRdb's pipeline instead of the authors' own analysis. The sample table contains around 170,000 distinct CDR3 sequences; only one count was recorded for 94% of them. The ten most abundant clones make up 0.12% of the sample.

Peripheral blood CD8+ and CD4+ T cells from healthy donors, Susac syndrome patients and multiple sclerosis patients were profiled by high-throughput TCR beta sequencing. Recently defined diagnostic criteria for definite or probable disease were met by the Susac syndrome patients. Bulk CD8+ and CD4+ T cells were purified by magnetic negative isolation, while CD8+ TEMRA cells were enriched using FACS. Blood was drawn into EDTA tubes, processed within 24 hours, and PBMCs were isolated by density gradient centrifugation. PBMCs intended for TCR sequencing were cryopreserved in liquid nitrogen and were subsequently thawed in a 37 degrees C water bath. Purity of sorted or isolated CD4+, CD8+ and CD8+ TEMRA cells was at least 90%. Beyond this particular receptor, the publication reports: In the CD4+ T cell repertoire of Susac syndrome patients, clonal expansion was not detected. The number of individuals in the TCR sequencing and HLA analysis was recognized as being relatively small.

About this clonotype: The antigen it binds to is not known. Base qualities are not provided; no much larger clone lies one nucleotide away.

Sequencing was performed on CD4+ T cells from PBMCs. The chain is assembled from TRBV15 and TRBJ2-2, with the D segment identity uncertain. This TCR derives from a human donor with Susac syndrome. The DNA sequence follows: TGTGCCACCAGCATACGAGGATGGGAGCTGTTTTTT. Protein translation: CATSIRGWELFF.